This T cell receptor beta chain emerged from a study of cytomegalovirus exposure and HLA in healthy donors. Study in general: In an earlier analysis, almost 120 million unique TCR beta sequences were found from about 179 million T cells. General study findings and limits: Immune exposure information available was restricted to CMV serostatus. Altogether, some 170 TCR beta chains were recorded as cytomegalovirus-associated.

Healthy people donating bone marrow made up the donors. The PCR contained 60 Vbeta and 13 Jbeta primers. The method was immunoSEQ multiplex PCR; TCRdb's version includes in-frame clones alone and lacks a portion of them. The table includes approximately 97,000 clones, roughly 79% detected once. V was pared by 6 bases and J by 4 bases, with 12 bases between. CDR3 length: 14 residues. The V gene's germline CDR1 is SNHLY and CDR2 FYNNEI. With regard to this clone: No antigen is known for it.

This chain connects TRBV2 to TRBJ2-2, with D maybe TRBD1 (5 bases). Sequencing used PBMCs. This TCR was recovered from an older woman in good health and CMV-seropositive. This chain's CDR3 is CASRKEGATGELFF. The CDR3, as DNA: TGTGCCAGCAGGAAGGAAGGGGCCACCGGGGAGCTGTTTTTT.